This T cell receptor beta chain was profiled in a study of a mutant IDH1 vaccine in newly diagnosed glioma. Study-level background: Treated individuals were about 62% male and approximately 38% female, averaging approximately 40 years of age.

Trimming pared 1 base from V and 3 bases from J, leaving 7 bases between. This CDR3 region has 13 residues. Germline V CDR1 and CDR2: LGHNA, YSLEER. Libraries were prepared by immunoSEQ multiplex PCR; TCRdb keeps only in-frame clonotypes and omits some of them. The data contain 15,000 or so clones, about 95% of them seen just once; the ten biggest clones take up 3.6%. Indicated time point: baseline, week 1 (first vaccination visit). Documented treatment: pre-vaccination baseline after standard-of-care therapy. The rearrangement joins TRBV4-3 to TRBJ2-7; the D is unclear. The TCR comes from a woman under 30 with glioma. Some clones in this sample may be carry-over from other donors' samples. The source was peripheral blood mononuclear cells (PBMCs), collected from a glioma patient treated with radiotherapy, temozolomide or both. The CDR3 loop reads CASSQGANYEQYF. In nucleotides, the CDR3 is TGCGCCAGCAGCCAAGGGGCGAACTACGAGCAGTACTTC.